Below, 28 T cell receptor beta chains from the same sample are listed, as sequenced in a study of shared clonotypes between healthy human individuals (dated by TCRdb to 2019 to 2021). Receptors were amplified or captured by the immunoSEQ multiplex PCR assay. TCRdb retrieved this table from immuneACCESS and kept in-frame rearrangements only. Not all clones are present; in checked studies, unresolved V genes account for under half, and no reason is known for the remainder. The sample includes some 2,000,000 clones, with over 85% observed a single time. In total, the top ten clones hold 0.13% of the sample. The specimen sequenced was naive CD4+ T cells sorted from blood. The sample's cell subset or site label, in plain terms: CD45RA+ positively selected. The origin of the receptors is a man aged 18 to 30 in good health.

The CDR3 DNA sequence: TGTGCCAGCAGTTGGACGCCGACAGGGAGCTACGAGCAGTACTTC. It yields the protein CASSWTPTGSYEQYF. This chain connects TRBV27 to TRBJ2-7, with TRBD1 identical over 7 bases. V shed 4 bases and J 3 bases; nucleotides not matched to a gene: 9. This CDR3 is built from 15 residues. Germline CDR1 and CDR2: MNHEY and SMNVEV (reference sequence).

This rearrangement joins TRBV28 to TRBJ1-2; a weak D match, TRBD1 (6 bases). The germline CDR1 and CDR2 sequences are MDHEN and SYDVKM. The CDR3 totals 15 residues. Trimming took 3 bases from V and 7 from J, leaving 18 bases between them. Here the CDR3 reads CASSLGGLSTGGYTF. Here the CDR3 DNA reads TGTGCCAGCAGTTTGGGGGGGCTCTCGACGGGTGGCTACACCTTC.

The rearrangement joins TRBV11-2 to TRBJ2-3; 11 bases are a match to TRBD2. Per germline, CDR1 SGHAT and CDR2 FQNNGV. The CDR3 has 18 residues. V shed 2 bases, J shed 0 bases, and the junction held 7 bases outside the gene matches. CDR3 protein: CASSLRPSGGSSTDTQYF. CDR3 DNA sequence: TGTGCCAGCAGCTTAAGGCCTAGCGGGGGGTCTAGCACAGATACGCAGTATTTT.

The chain is built from TRBV30 and TRBJ1-6; D ambiguous. Germline V gives CDR1 GTSNPN, CDR2 SVGIG (reference sequence). The CDR3 contains 12 residues. V was cut by 3 bases and J by 6 bases, with 6 bases left in between. CDR3 region: CAWRQSNSPLHF. CDR3 in DNA: TGTGCCTGGAGGCAGTCTAATTCACCCCTCCACTTT. Drawing the rest from reference TRBV30 and TRBJ1-6, the complete variable domain is SQTIHQWPATLVQPVGSPLSLECTVEGTSNPNLYWYRQAAGRGLQLLFYSVGIGQISSEVPQNLSASRPQDRQFILSSKKLLLSDSGFYLCAWRQSNSPLHFGNGTRLTVT.

V and J are TRBV28 and TRBJ2-6; D call uncertain. Germline loops: CDR1 MDHEN, CDR2 SYDVKM. The V and J ends lost 3 bases and 4 bases respectively, with 7 bases between them. This CDR3 is built from 14 residues. The CDR3 is CASSFFPGANVLTF. The CDR3 DNA sequence: TGTGCCAGCAGTTTTTTTCCCGGGGCCAACGTCCTGACTTTC. Full variable domain (missing parts from reference TRBV28 and TRBJ2-6): DVKVTQSSRYLVKRTGEKVFLECVQDMDHENMFWYRQDPGLGLRLIYFSYDVKMKEKGDIPEGYSVSREKKERFSLILESASTNQTSMYLCASSFFPGANVLTFGAGSRLTVL.

This chain links TRBV4-1 with TRBJ2-1, with 9 bases fitting TRBD2. The CDR3 is 16 residues long. J lost 5 bases, V lost 0 bases, and 5 bases had no gene match. Per germline, CDR1 MGHRA and CDR2 YSYEKL. CDR3 sequence reads: CASSQDGVAGDNEQFF. CDR3 coding DNA: TGCGCCAGCAGCCAAGATGGAGTAGCGGGGGACAATGAGCAGTTCTTC.

This chain connects TRBV6-9 to TRBJ1-5, with TRBD1 matching over 9 bases. The CDR3 sequence is 15 residues long. The germline CDR1 and CDR2 sequences are MNHGY and SVAAGI. The ends lost 7 bases at V and 9 bases at J; junction bases unmatched: 13. In nucleotides, the CDR3 is TGTGCCAGCAATCCGGGGGACAGGGTCGACGCGCCCCAGCATTTT. Its protein is CASNPGDRVDAPQHF.

This sequence joins TRBV6-1 and TRBJ1-1; D is unclear. The V and J ends lost 4 bases and 0 bases respectively, with 6 bases between them. The length of the CDR3 is 13 residues. The germline V gene encodes CDR1 MNHNS and CDR2 SASEGT. The CDR3 DNA follows: TGTGCCAGCAGTGCCTTCATGAACACTGAAGCTTTCTTT. The encoded protein is CASSAFMNTEAFF.

V usage is TRBV10-1 and J usage is TRBJ2-5; 9 bases are shared with TRBD1. Germline lookup yields CDR1 WNHNN and CDR2 SYGVQD (reference sequence). The CDR3 has 13 residues. The V and J ends lost 5 bases and 8 bases, in that order; junction bases with no gene match: 6. The CDR3 DNA reads TGCGCCAGCAGTTCGGGACAGGGAGGAACCCAGTACTTC. Amino acid sequence: CASSSGQGGTQYF.

The CDR3, as DNA: TGTGCCAGCAGCAAAGCGCTTTGGGGGCGAGATTTCTACGAGCAGTACTTC. Protein product: CASSKALWGRDFYEQYF. The chain couples TRBV21-1 to TRBJ2-7; the DNA was not used to check the table's D call, TRBD1. TRBV21-1 is described as a pseudogene. CDR3 length: 17 amino acids.

This chain connects TRBV2 to TRBJ2-6, with D possibly called TRBD1 or TRBD2 (5 bases each). The germline V gene has CDR1 SNHLY and CDR2 FYNNEI. V lost 6 bases to trimming and J lost 0 bases, with 12 bases between them. CDR3 length: 16 residues. CDR3 DNA sequence: TGTGCCAGCAGAATCGTGGGGACCTCTGGGGCCAACGTCCTGACTTTC. It is translated as CASRIVGTSGANVLTF.

The chain combines TRBV7-2 with TRBJ2-5; the match to TRBD1 covers 12 bases. The V gene's germline CDR1 is SGHTA and CDR2 FQGNSA. V was pared by 5 bases and J by 11 bases, with 9 bases of the junction left unmatched. The CDR3 sequence is 14 residues long. CDR3: CASSQGTGGAKQYF. In DNA form, the CDR3 reads TGTGCCAGCAGCCAAGGGACAGGGGGCGCAAAGCAGTACTTC.

The J gene is TRBJ2-5, the V gene TRBV7-9; D not certain. With 2 bases removed from V and 2 bases from J, the gap between germline ends came to 15 bases. The CDR3 sequence is 16 residues long. CDR1 is SEHNR and CDR2 is FQNEAQ in the germline V gene (reference sequence). The CDR3 DNA follows: TGTGCCAGCAGCTTACTGGGCCGGACGGATCAAGAGACCCAGTACTTC. The encoded protein is CASSLLGRTDQETQYF.

The genes are TRBV6-5 and TRBJ1-4; D perhaps matches TRBD1 (5 bases). CDR1 is MNHEY and CDR2 is SVGAGI in the germline V gene. CDR3 size: 15 residues. The V gene lost 0 bases and the J gene lost 7 bases, with 12 bases spanning the gap. The CDR3 DNA sequence: TGTGCCAGCAGTTACTCGTCAGGGCGGGGTGAAAAACTGTTTTTT. Protein product: CASSYSSGRGEKLFF.

This sequence joins TRBV20-1 and TRBJ2-4; TRBD2 is a possible D gene (5 bases). The CDR3 totals 11 residues. Trimming cost V 6 bases and J 5 bases, with 8 bases left between them. Germline CDR1 is DFQATT and CDR2 is SNEGSKA (reference sequence). This CDR3 is CSAWGENIQYF. In DNA form, the CDR3 reads TGCAGTGCCTGGGGAGAAAACATTCAGTACTTC.

The rearrangement joins TRBV7-2 to TRBJ2-7; possible D gene TRBD2, 6 bases. With 5 bases removed from V and 0 bases from J, the gap between germline ends came to 8 bases. Germline V gives CDR1 SGHTA, CDR2 FQGNSA. The CDR3 is 13 residues long. CDR3 protein: CASSPTSSYEQYF. The CDR3 nucleotides are TGTGCCAGCAGCCCGACTAGCTCCTACGAGCAGTACTTC.

A word on this clone: The same CDR3 also results from other DNA sequences found in this sample. V is TRBV18 and J is TRBJ1-5, with 9 bases lining up with TRBD1. Germline trimming cut 6 bases from V and 2 bases from J; bases unmatched to any gene: 5. The CDR3 spans 15 residues. Germline V lookup: CDR1 KGHSH, CDR2 LQKENI. The CDR3 DNA reads TGTGCCAGCTCGCCGGACAGGGGCGGCAATCAGCCCCAGCATTTT. This sequence encodes CASSPDRGGNQPQHF.

V gene TRBV4-2 combines with J gene TRBJ2-3; 8 bases map to TRBD2. Germline CDR1 LGHNA, CDR2 YNFKEQ. The CDR3 length is 18 residues. V shed 0 bases and J 4 bases; nucleotides not matched to a gene: 12. The CDR3 DNA follows: TGTGCCAGCAGCCAAGATCCAGCCAGCGGGGGCTGGGCAGATACGCAGTATTTT. Translated: CASSQDPASGGWADTQYF.

The chain's CDR3 is CAISQENTGELFF. CDR3 bases: TGTGCCATCAGTCAGGAGAACACCGGGGAGCTGTTTTTT. The chain is built from TRBV10-3 and TRBJ2-2; D not resolved. The CDR3 has 13 amino acids. The V end was cut by 5 bases, the J end by 1 base, with 5 bases between. The V gene's germline CDR1 is ENHRY and CDR2 SYGVKD.

The rearrangement joins TRBV29-1 to TRBJ2-2; 7 bases map to TRBD1. The CDR3 totals 14 residues. The trim removed 4 bases at V and 1 base at J, leaving 3 bases unmatched. Germline lookup yields CDR1 SQVTM and CDR2 ANQGSEA. The CDR3, as DNA: TGCAGCGTTGGGGGACAGAGGAACACCGGGGAGCTGTTTTTT. This gives the protein CSVGGQRNTGELFF.

The chain couples TRBV5-1 to TRBJ2-1; TRBD2 aligns across 13 bases. V was pared by 3 bases and J by 12 bases, with 9 bases of the junction left unmatched. The CDR3 is 15 residues long. CDR1 and CDR2 from the germline V gene are SGHRS and YFSETQ. The CDR3 spells CASSSTSGGAAWQFF. DNA for the CDR3: TGCGCCAGCAGCTCTACTAGCGGGGGGGCCGCTTGGCAGTTCTTC. The variable domain in full, completed from reference TRBV5-1 and TRBJ2-1, reads KAGVTQTPRYLIKTRGQQVTLSCSPISGHRSVSWYQQTPGQGLQFLFEYFSETQRNKGNFPGRFSGRQFSNSRSEMNVSTLELGDSALYLCASSSTSGGAAWQFFGPGTRLTVL.

As regards this clone: The sample carries other DNA sequences with the same CDR3. The rearrangement uses TRBV4-1 and TRBJ1-6; TRBD1 aligns across 8 bases. The CDR3 totals 17 residues. After removal of 4 bases from V and 0 bases from J, the junction contained 5 bases not matched to a gene. Germline V gene sequence: CDR1 MGHRA, CDR2 YSYEKL. The CDR3, as DNA: TGCGCCAGCAGCCTTGGGACAGGAAGCTCCTATAATTCACCCCTCCACTTT. Translation gives CASSLGTGSSYNSPLHF.

This chain joins TRBV5-4 and TRBJ2-7; 8 positions agree with TRBD1. This CDR3 is 14 amino acids long. After removal of 1 base from V and 6 bases from J, the junction contained 6 bases not matched to a gene. CDR1 SGHNT and CDR2 YYREEE come from the germline V gene (reference sequence). The DNA of the CDR3 is TGTGCCAGCAGCTTGCTGGACAGGGTAAGCGAGCAGTACTTC. This codes for CASSLLDRVSEQYF. The variable domain in full, completed from reference TRBV5-4 and TRBJ2-7, reads ETGVTQSPTHLIKTRGQQVTLRCSSQSGHNTVSWYQQALGQGPQFIFQYYREEENGRGNFPPRFSGLQFPNYSSELNVNALELDDSALYLCASSLLDRVSEQYFGPGTRLTVT.

The chain links TRBV15 to TRBJ2-1, with 7 bases that match TRBD2. CDR1 is LNHNV and CDR2 is YYDKDF in the germline V gene (reference sequence). Unmatched junction bases numbered 3, after V lost 1 base and J lost 3 bases. This CDR3 has 15 amino acids. CDR3 bases: TGTGCCACCAGCAGAGCCTGGGACTACTACAATGAGCAGTTCTTC. Translation gives CATSRAWDYYNEQFF.

This clone was found once. V usage is TRBV28 and J usage is TRBJ2-2; 9 bases are shared with TRBD1. The CDR3 has 17 amino acids. V was clipped by 6 bases and J by 1 base; unmatched bases: 9. Germline assignment: CDR1 MDHEN and CDR2 SYDVKM. The CDR3 is CASSSIPGQGNTGELFF. CDR3 in DNA: TGTGCCAGCAGCTCCATCCCGGGACAGGGGAACACCGGGGAGCTGTTTTTT.

V is TRBV9 and J is TRBJ2-7; 7 bases are a match to TRBD2. The CDR3 covers 16 residues. The germline CDR1 and CDR2 sequences are SGDLS and YYNGEE. J was trimmed by 2 bases and V by 0 bases; bases with no gene match: 8. CDR3 loop: CASSVAGGGKAYEQYF. CDR3 DNA: TGTGCCAGCAGCGTAGCTGGGGGAGGGAAAGCCTACGAGCAGTACTTC.

The V and J genes are TRBV9 and TRBJ2-2, with D possibly called TRBD1 or TRBD2 (5 bases each). Germline assignment: CDR1 SGDLS and CDR2 YYNGEE. The CDR3 covers 16 residues. Trimming shortened V by 4 bases and J by 5 bases, and 18 bases separated the two germline ends. CDR3 DNA sequence: TGTGCCAGCAGCCCCGGTCTGGGGGTTCGAACCGGGGAGCTGTTTTTT. It specifies CASSPGLGVRTGELFF.

The rearrangement uses TRBV6-1 and TRBJ1-1; 7 bases match TRBD1. Germline loops: CDR1 MNHNS, CDR2 SASEGT. There are 16 residues in the CDR3. V lost 4 bases and J lost 1; bases outside the gene matches: 9. CDR3 nucleotides: TGTGCCAGCAGTGTGCTAGGACAGGCGACGAACACTGAAGCTTTCTTT. Encoded protein: CASSVLGQATNTEAFF.